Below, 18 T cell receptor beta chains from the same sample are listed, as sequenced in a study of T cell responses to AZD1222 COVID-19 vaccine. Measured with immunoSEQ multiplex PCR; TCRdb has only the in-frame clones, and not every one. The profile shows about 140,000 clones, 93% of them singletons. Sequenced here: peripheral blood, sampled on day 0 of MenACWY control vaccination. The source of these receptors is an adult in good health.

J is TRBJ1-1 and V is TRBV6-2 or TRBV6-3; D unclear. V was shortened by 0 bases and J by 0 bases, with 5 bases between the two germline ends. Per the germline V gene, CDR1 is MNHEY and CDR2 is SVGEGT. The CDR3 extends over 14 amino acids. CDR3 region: CASSYSELNTEAFF. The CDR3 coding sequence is TGTGCCAGCAGTTACTCGGAGTTGAACACTGAAGCTTTCTTT.

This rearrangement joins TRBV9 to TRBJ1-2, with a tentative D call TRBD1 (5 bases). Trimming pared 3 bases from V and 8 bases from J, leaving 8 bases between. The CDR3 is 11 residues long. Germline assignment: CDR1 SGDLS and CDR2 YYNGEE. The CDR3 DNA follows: TGTGCCAGCAGCGAAGGGGTCGGCTACACCTTC. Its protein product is CASSEGVGYTF. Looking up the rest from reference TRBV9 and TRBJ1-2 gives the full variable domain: DSGVTQTPKHLITATGQRVTLRCSPRSGDLSVYWYQQSLDQGLQFLIQYYNGEERAKGNILERFSAQQFPDLHSELNLSSLELGDSALYFCASSEGVGYTFGSGTRLTVV.

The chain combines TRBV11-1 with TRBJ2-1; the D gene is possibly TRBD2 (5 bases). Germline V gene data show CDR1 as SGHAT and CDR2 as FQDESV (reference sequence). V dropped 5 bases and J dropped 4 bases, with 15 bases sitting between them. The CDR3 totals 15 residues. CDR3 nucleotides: TGTGCCAGCAGCATTAGGCTAGCAGCTTACAATGAGCAGTTCTTC. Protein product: CASSIRLAAYNEQFF.

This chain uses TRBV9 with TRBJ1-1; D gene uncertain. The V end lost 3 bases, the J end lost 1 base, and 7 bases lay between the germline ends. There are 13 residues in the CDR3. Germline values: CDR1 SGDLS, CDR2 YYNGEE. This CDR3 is CASSADTNTEAFF. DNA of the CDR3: TGTGCCAGCAGCGCTGACACGAACACTGAAGCTTTCTTT.

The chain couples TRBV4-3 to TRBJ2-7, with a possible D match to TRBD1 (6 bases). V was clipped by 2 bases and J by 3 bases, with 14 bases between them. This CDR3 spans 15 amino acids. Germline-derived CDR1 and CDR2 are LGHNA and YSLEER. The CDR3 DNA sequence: TGCGCCAGCAGCCAAAGTCCGGGACACGACTACGAGCAGTACTTC. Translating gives CASSQSPGHDYEQYF.

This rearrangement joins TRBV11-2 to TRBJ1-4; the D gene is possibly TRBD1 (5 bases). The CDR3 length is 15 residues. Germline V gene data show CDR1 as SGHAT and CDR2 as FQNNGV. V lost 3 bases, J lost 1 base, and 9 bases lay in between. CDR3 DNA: TGTGCCAGCAGCTTTTCAGGGCAAACTAATGAAAAACTGTTTTTT. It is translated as CASSFSGQTNEKLFF.

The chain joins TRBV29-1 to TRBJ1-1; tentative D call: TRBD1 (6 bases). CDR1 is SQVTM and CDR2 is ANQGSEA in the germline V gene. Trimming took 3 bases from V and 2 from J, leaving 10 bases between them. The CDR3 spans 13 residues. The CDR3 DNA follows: TGCAGCGTTGATATGACAGGAAACACTGAAGCTTTCTTT. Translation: CSVDMTGNTEAFF.

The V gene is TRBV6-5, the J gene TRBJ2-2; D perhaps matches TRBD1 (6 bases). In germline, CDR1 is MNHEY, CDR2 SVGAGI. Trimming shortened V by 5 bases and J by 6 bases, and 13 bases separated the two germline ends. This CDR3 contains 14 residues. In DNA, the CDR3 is TGTGCCAGCAGTACAGGGATAAAGGCCGGGGAGCTGTTTTTT. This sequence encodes CASSTGIKAGELFF.

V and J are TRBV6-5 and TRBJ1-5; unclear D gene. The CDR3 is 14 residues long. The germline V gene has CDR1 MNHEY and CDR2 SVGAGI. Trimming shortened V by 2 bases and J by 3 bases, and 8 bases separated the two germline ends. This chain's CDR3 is CASSYSGANQPQHF. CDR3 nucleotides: TGTGCCAGCAGTTACAGCGGTGCCAATCAGCCCCAGCATTTT.

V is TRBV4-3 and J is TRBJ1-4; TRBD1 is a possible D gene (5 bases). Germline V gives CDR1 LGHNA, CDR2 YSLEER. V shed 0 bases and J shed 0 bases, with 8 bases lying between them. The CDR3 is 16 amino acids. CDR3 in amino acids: CASSQEGASTNEKLFF. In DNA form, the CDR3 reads TGCGCCAGCAGCCAAGAAGGGGCGTCAACTAATGAAAAACTGTTTTTT.

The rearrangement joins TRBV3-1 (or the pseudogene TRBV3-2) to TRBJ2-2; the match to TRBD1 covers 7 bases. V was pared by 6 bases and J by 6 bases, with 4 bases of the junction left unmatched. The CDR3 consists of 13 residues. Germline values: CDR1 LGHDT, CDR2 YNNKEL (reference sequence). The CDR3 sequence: CASRTTGAGELFF. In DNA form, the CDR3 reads TGTGCCAGCAGAACTACAGGGGCCGGGGAGCTGTTTTTT.

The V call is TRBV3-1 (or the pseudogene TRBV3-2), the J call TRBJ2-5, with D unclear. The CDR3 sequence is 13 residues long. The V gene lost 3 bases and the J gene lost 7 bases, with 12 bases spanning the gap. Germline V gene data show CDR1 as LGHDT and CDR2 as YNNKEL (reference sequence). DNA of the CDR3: TGTGCCAGCAGCCAGACCAGCTGGGGGACCCAGTACTTC. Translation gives CASSQTSWGTQYF.

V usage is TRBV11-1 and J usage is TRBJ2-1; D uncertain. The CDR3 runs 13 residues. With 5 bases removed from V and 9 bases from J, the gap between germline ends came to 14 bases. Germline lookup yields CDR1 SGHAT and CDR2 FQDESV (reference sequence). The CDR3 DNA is TGTGCCAGCAGCCCGGTAGAAAAGTTTGAGCAGTTCTTC. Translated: CASSPVEKFEQFF.

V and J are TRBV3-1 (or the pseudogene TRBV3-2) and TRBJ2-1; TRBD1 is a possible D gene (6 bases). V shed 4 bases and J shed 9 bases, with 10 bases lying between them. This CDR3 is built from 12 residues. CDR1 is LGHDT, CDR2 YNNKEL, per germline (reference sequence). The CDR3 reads CASSRQAGEQFF. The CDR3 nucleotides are TGTGCCAGCAGCCGACAGGCGGGTGAGCAGTTCTTC.

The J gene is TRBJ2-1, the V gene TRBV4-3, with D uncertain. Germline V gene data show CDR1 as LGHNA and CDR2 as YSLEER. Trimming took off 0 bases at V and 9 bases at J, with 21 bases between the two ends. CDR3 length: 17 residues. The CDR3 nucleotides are TGCGCCAGCAGCCAAGACCTCAGACCCCCTCTAATCGTTGAGCAGTTCTTC. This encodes CASSQDLRPPLIVEQFF.

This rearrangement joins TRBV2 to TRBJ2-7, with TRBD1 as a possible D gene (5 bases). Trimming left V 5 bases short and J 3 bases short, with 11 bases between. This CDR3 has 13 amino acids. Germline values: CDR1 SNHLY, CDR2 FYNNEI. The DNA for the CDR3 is TGTGCCAGCAGTAGCAGGGTGGTCTACGAGCAGTACTTC. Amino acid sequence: CASSSRVVYEQYF. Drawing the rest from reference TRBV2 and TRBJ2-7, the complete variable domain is EPEVTQTPSHQVTQMGQEVILRCVPISNHLYFYWYRQILGQKVEFLVSFYNNEISEKSEIFDDQFSVERPDGSNFTLKIRSTKLEDSAMYFCASSSRVVYEQYFGPGTRLTVT.

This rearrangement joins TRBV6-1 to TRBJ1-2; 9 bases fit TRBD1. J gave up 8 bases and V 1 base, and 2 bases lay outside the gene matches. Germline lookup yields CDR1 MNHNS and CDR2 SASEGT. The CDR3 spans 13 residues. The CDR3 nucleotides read TGTGCCAGCAGTGAAGGACAGGGGGGAGGCTACACCTTC. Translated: CASSEGQGGGYTF.

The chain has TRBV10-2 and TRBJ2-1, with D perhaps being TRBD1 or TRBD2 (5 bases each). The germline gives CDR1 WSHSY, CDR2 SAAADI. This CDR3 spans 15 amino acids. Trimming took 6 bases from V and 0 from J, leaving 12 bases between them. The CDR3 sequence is CASSEDGGSYNEQFF. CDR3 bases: TGCGCCAGCAGCGAGGATGGGGGCTCCTACAATGAGCAGTTCTTC.